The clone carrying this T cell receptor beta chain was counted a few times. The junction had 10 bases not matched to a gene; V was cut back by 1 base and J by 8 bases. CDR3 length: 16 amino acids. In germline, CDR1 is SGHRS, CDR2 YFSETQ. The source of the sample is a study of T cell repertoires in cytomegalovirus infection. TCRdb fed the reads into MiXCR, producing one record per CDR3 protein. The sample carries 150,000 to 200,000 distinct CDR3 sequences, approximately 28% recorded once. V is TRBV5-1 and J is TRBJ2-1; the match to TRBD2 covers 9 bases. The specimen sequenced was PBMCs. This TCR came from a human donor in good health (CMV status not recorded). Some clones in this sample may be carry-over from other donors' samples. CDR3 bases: TGCGCCAGCAGCTTGCAGGTTGCTAGCGGGGAGGATGAGCAGTTCTTC. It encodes CASSLQVASGEDEQFF.